This T cell receptor (beta chain) was captured in a study of spatial heterogeneity in lung cancer. Broader study findings: Ubiquitous expanded tumor TCRs appeared in blood more at resection than follow-up.

Every TCR cDNA molecule bore its own unique molecular identifier. MiXCR, applied by TCRdb to the 5' RACE reads, yields one record per CDR3 protein. The sample contains around 60,000 distinct CDR3 sequences, more than 7% of which appear only once. This clonotype has a handful of counts. The antigen is undetermined. In germline, CDR1 is KGHSH, CDR2 LQKENI. The CDR3 totals 13 residues. Trimming cost V 0 bases and J 5 bases, with 7 bases left between them. As to time point: sample taken at primary tumor resection. The authors sequenced whole RNA from tumor, nontumor lung or frozen PBMC without sorting. Samples were obtained from approximately 76 donors, all untreated early-stage non-small cell lung cancer patients.

The chain uses TRBV18 and TRBJ1-2; no definite D call. The sequencing here drew on PBMCs, taken at surgery. This clonotype was obtained from a female donor with early-stage non-small cell lung cancer. In nucleotides, the CDR3 is TGTGCCAGCTCACCACCTGGAGGATATGGCTACACCTTC. It yields the protein CASSPPGGYGYTF. The variable domain in full, with the rest retrieved from reference TRBV18 and TRBJ1-2, is NAGVMQNPRHLVRRRGQEARLRCSPMKGHSHVYWYRQLPEEGLKFMVYLQKENIIDESGMPKERFSAEFPKEGPSILRIQQVVRGDSAAYFCASSPPGGYGYTFGSGTRLTVV.